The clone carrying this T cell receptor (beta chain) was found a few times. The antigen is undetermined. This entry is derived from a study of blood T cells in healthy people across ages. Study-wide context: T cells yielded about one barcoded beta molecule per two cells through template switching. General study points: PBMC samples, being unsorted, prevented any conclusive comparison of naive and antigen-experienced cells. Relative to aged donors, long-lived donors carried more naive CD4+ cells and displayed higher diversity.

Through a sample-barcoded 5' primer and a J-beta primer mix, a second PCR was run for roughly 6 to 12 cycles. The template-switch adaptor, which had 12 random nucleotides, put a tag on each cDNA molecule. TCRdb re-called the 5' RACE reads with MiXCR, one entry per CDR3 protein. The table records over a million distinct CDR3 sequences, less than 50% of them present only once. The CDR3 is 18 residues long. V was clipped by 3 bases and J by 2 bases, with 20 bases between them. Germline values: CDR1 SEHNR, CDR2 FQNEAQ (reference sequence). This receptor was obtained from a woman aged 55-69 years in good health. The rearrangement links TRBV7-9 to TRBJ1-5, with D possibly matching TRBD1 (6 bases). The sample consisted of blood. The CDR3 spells CASSFEGVMGIGNQPQHF. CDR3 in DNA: TGTGCCAGCAGCTTTGAGGGGGTCATGGGGATCGGCAATCAGCCCCAGCATTTT.